The TCR beta chain described here comes from a study of long-term antiretroviral therapy in people with HIV (dated by TCRdb to 2022 to 2024). Study-level background: Collection of the earliest samples took place about a decade ahead of the 2015 WHO recommendation for immediate ART, at a time when ART was typically delayed until CD4 counts fell. Among the roughly 30 participants with HIV, roughly eleven were female. Whether ART initiation and durable HIV suppression were associated with changes in peripheral blood TRB repertoire composition and diversity was tested in a retrospective serial study. Test extractions of a monoclonal T-cell line alongside about 30 polyclonal samples showed no cross-contamination during QIAcube processing. A total of 150 to 200 cryopreserved PBMC samples came from around 30 adults with confirmed HIV infection and were collected serially over a mean of roughly 6 years (range 1-12).

Overall study outcomes, separate from this receptor: No data were available on ART adherence, viral resistance or therapy changes, limiting inferences about post-ART repertoire changes. Unsorted PBMC were profiled instead of sorted CD4+ and CD8+ T cells because pre-ART samples had limited cell numbers. HIV repertoires had narrower CDR3 length ranges than controls, and the network structure suggested an antigen-experienced repertoire that shifted only slightly toward naive after ART. The repertoire was dominated across all time points by expanded TRB clones identified before ART initiation, although this dominance was seen to fluctuate and to decrease in many PLHIV after ART. Limited PBMC availability meant only the TCR beta chain was sequenced, without alpha chain pairing. The samples span the years 2004 to 2017, and the ART regimens used may be less effective than current regimens. ART initiation was associated with a significant increase in TRB diversity, but diversity stayed significantly below transplant donor controls even after long-term ART.

As to this clone: The target of this receptor is not known. No base qualities exist here, and no much larger clone lies one base off it.

Sequencing of the TRB variable region was done with the immunoSEQ hsTCRB v3.0 assay at survey level resolution. A depth of about 40,000-50,000 T-cell genomes per sample was targeted for TRB sequencing. An Illumina MiSeq with a v3 150-cycle kit was used to sequence the pooled TRB libraries. Per the authors' processing: Repertoire analysis was performed in R inside a reproducible Nextflow workflow that covered QC, data transformation and analysis. LymphoSeq2, an R package for exploring AIRR-Seq data, was used to implement custom analyses. A few samples that yielded fewer than 5000 total TRB sequences were excluded, so that under 200 HIV repertoires were analyzed. Among the approximately 190 HIV repertoires that were kept, approximately 61 were collected before ART initiation and 120 to 140 were collected after ART initiation. Repertoires were downsampled to 5000 TRB nucleotide sequences, and summary statistics were averaged over 100 downsampling iterations. Only TRB sequences with CDR3 regions of at least seven amino acids were retained for analysis. Diversity was measured with a Shannon entropy-derived clonality score and the Gini coefficient. In the repertoire networks, any two of the top 5000 CDR3 amino acid sequences were connected whenever the two sequences differed by an edit distance of one. For TRB CDR3 amino acid sequences, GLIPH2 was used to predict antigen specificity groups and MHC restriction. Known CMV, EBV, HIV or tissue antigen associations were flagged by matching CDR3 amino acid sequences against VDJdb and McPAS-TCR. Pre-ART, post-ART and control groups were compared with Wilcoxon signed-rank tests and Holm-Bonferroni correction. Sourced from immuneACCESS, this table was stored by TCRdb with only in-frame sequences that have V and J called. A share of the clones is absent; for the studies checked, an unresolved V gene accounts for under half, and the remainder has no known explanation. V, J and clone size reflect that table, while D and trimming were determined from the DNA. This sample is represented by roughly 15,000 clones; 90% to 95% of them were singletons. The leading ten clones occupy 10% to 15% of the sample.

The germline V gene gives CDR1 as SNHLY and CDR2 as FYNNEI. Deletion took 3 bases off V and 9 bases off J, with a span of 12 bases between the germline ends. There are 14 amino acids in the CDR3, from cysteine to phenylalanine inclusive. The sequence is cut down to CDR3 DNA, 42 bases in frame from base 1. To be included, a participant needed at least one PBMC sample from before ART initiation plus at least two post-ART samples. All participants with HIV were treated in the United States of America. Before DNA extraction, cryopreserved samples containing roughly 0.9-10 million PBMC were thawed and washed. At the time of the earliest PBMC sample for each participant with HIV, ages ranged from roughly 23 to 60 years. Per participant, PBMC samples came from 1-4 timepoints prior to ART initiation and 2-8 timepoints following ART initiation, for a median of 7 samples. For every participant, serial HIV viral load, CD4+ T-cell count, ART history and demographic data were obtained. Genomic DNA was extracted from unsorted PBMC with a Qiagen kit on a QIAcube, with processing performed in batches of 12 samples.

The V gene is TRBV2 and the J gene is TRBJ1-6, with no D gene named confidently. The sequencing here drew on unsorted PBMCs, taken 0.6 years after starting antiretroviral therapy. This receptor was identified in a woman in her 40s with HIV. The sequenced DNA: TGTGCCAGCAGTGATTTACAGAAGTCTTCACCCCTCCACTTT. Protein translation: CASSDLQKSSPLHF.